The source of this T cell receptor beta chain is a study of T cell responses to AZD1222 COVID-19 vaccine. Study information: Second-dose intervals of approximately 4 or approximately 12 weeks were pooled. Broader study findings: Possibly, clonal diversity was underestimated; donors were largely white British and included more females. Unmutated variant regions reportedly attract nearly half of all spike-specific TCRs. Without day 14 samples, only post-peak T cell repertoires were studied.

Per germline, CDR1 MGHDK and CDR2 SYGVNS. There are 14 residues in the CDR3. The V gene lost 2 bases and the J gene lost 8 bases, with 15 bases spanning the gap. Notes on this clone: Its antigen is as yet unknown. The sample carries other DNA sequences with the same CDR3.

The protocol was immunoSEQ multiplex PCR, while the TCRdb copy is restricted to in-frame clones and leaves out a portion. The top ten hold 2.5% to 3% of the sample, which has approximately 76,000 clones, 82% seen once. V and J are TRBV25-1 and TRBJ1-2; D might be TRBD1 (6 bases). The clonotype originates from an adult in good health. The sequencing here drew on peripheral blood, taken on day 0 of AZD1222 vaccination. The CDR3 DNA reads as TGTGCCAGCAGTGAAGTCCGGGGGCTTGGCGGCTACACCTTC. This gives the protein CASSEVRGLGGYTF.